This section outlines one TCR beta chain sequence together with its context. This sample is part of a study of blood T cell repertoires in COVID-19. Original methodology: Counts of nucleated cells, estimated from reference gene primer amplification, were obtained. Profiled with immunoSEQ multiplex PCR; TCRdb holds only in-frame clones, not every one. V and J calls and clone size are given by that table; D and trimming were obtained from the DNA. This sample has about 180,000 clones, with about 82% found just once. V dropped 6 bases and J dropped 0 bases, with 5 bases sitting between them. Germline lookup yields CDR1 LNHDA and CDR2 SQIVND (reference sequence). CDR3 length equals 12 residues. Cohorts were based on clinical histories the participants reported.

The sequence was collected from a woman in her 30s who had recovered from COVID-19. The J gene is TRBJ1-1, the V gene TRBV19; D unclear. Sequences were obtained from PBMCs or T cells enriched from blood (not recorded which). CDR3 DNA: TGTGCCAGTAGCAGTATGAACACTGAAGCTTTCTTT. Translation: CASSSMNTEAFF.